The clone carrying this T cell receptor (beta chain) has just a few counts. The data were obtained in a study of identical twins. TCRdb redid the calling of the 5' RACE reads with MiXCR, one entry per CDR3 protein. The table includes under 900,000 distinct CDR3 sequences, 9% to 15% detected once. These data were likewise used in another study, on yellow fever vaccine responses in identical twins.

The TCR was taken from a woman between 18 and 29 years old in good health. Sequencing input: PBMCs.

The CDR3 sequence is CASSSDNLAKNIQYF. The DNA of the CDR3 is TGTGCCAGCAGCTCCGACAATCTAGCCAAAAACATTCAGTACTTC. The chain is built from TRBV5-5 and TRBJ2-4; no reliable D call. In germline, CDR1 is SGHKS, CDR2 YYEKEE (reference sequence). V was trimmed by 3 bases and J by 0 bases, leaving 10 bases between them. The CDR3 consists of 15 residues. The full variable domain, its missing parts supplied by reference TRBV5-5 and TRBJ2-4, is DAGVTQSPTHLIKTRGQQVTLRCSPISGHKSVSWYQQVLGQGPQFIFQYYEKEERGRGNFPDRFSARQFPNYSSELNVNALLLGDSALYLCASSSDNLAKNIQYFGAGTRLSVL.